Shown below are 27 T cell receptor beta chains from a single sample sequenced in a study of Graves' ophthalmopathy and Graves' hyperthyroidism. TCR beta CDR3 amplification used RNA transcripts. Scientists carried out first-round RT-PCR using HTBI primers and then a second-round multiplex PCR. TCRdb re-analysed the multiplex PCR reads in MiXCR, keeping a single row per CDR3 protein. The sample shows more than 300,000 distinct CDR3 sequences, 15% of them seen only once. What was sequenced was peripheral blood. These receptors were taken from a woman between 18 and 29 years old with stable Graves' hyperthyroidism.

This clonotype came up many times. V and J are TRBV12-3 or TRBV12-4 and TRBJ1-5, with no clear D. V lost 5 bases and J 4 bases, leaving 3 bases between the germline ends. This CDR3 has 11 residues. This CDR3 reads CASSGNQPQHF. CDR3 DNA sequence: TGTGCCAGCAGTGGTAATCAGCCCCAGCATTTT.

DNA of the CDR3: TGTGCCAGCAATTTGGCCATCTCTGGAAACACCATATATTTT. Translation: CASNLAISGNTIYF. The chain employs TRBV13 and TRBJ1-3; D call uncertain. V was pared by 7 bases and J by 0 bases, with 10 bases between. Germline lookup yields CDR1 PRHDT and CDR2 FYEKMQ (reference sequence). The CDR3 runs 14 residues.

The chain links TRBV20-1 to TRBJ2-2, with D perhaps matching TRBD2 (6 bases). The germline CDR1 and CDR2 sequences are DFQATT and SNEGSKA (reference sequence). V dropped 3 bases and J dropped 0 bases, with 8 bases sitting between them. The CDR3 is 14 residues long. This CDR3 is CSARRDSNTGELFF. Written as DNA, the CDR3 is TGCAGTGCTAGGAGGGACTCGAACACCGGGGAGCTGTTTTTT.

This clonotype showed up many times. This chain links TRBV12-3 or TRBV12-4 with TRBJ2-2, with a weak D call TRBD1 (5 bases). V was trimmed by 7 bases and J by 6 bases, leaving 12 bases between them. This CDR3 comprises 13 residues. CDR3 coding DNA: TGTGCCAGCACCCTACCACAGGCCGGGGAGCTGTTTTTT. Translating gives CASTLPQAGELFF.

About this clonotype: A much larger clone lies a single base off, so this may be a read error. The chain combines TRBV5-8 with TRBJ2-7; D gene uncertain. This CDR3 has 13 amino acids. CDR1 SGHTS and CDR2 YDEGEE come from the germline V gene. Deletions cut 4 bases from V and 6 bases from J, with 14 bases between. The CDR3 sequence: CASSPGSVLEQYF. The CDR3 bases are TGTGCCAGCAGCCCCGGGTCAGTTCTCGAGCAGTACTTC.

Many counts were recorded for this clonotype. CDR3 sequence reads: CASNERAGFYGYTF. As DNA, the CDR3 is TGCGCCAGCAACGAGCGGGCAGGGTTCTATGGCTACACCTTC. The rearrangement joins TRBV4-1 to TRBJ1-2; D is possibly TRBD1 (5 bases). The CDR3 spans 14 residues. Germline V gene data show CDR1 as MGHRA and CDR2 as YSYEKL. Deletions cut 7 bases from V and 4 bases from J, with 16 bases between.

This chain's CDR3 is CASSPRGGMRTEAFF. CDR3 nucleotides: TGTGCCAGCTCACCACGGGGGGGCATGCGCACTGAAGCTTTCTTT. J is TRBJ1-1 and V is TRBV18; D might be TRBD1 (6 bases). CDR1 is KGHSH, CDR2 LQKENI, per germline. CDR3 length: 15 residues. V was pared by 1 base and J by 4 bases, with 13 bases between.

This clonotype was recorded at least ten times. A much larger clone differs from this one at a single base, so this may be a read error. The gene calls are TRBV12-3 or TRBV12-4 and TRBJ1-1; no reliable D call. The V end was cut by 6 bases, the J end by 2 bases, with 10 bases between. The CDR3 is made up of 13 amino acids. This chain's CDR3 is CASRLGFNTEAFF. The DNA of the CDR3 is TGTGCCAGCAGGTTGGGGTTTAACACTGAAGCTTTCTTT.

This clonotype was seen at least ten times. This chain connects TRBV12-3 or TRBV12-4 to TRBJ2-2; D gene ambiguous. This CDR3 has 13 residues. V lost 6 bases and J 0 bases, leaving 5 bases between the germline ends. CDR3: CASRLANTGELFF. Written as DNA, the CDR3 is TGTGCCAGCAGGTTGGCGAACACCGGGGAGCTGTTTTTT.

This clonotype appeared a few times. The chain has TRBV7-2 and TRBJ2-5; tentatively, D is TRBD1 or TRBD2 (5 bases each). The CDR3 has 14 residues. Germline CDR1 SGHTA, CDR2 FQGNSA. The V gene lost 1 base and the J gene lost 2 bases, with 8 bases spanning the gap. The CDR3 DNA is TGTGCCAGCAGCTTAGATGGGGGACAAGAGACCCAGTACTTC. It yields the protein CASSLDGGQETQYF.

This clonotype was seen at least ten times. This rearrangement joins TRBV7-9 to TRBJ2-7; D call uncertain. The germline gives CDR1 SEHNR, CDR2 FQNEAQ (reference sequence). The CDR3 loop spans 13 amino acids. The ends were cut back, 0 bases at V and 6 bases at J, with 9 bases in the middle. The CDR3 loop reads CASSLAPSGEQYF. In DNA, the CDR3 is TGTGCCAGCAGCTTAGCCCCCTCGGGCGAGCAGTACTTC. Combining the CDR3 with reference TRBV7-9 and TRBJ2-7 gives the whole variable domain DTGVSQNPRHKITKRGQNVTFRCDPISEHNRLYWYRQTLGQGPEFLTYFQNEAQLEKSRLLSDRFSAERPKGSFSTLEIQRTEQGDSAMYLCASSLAPSGEQYFGPGTRLTVT.

There are many counts of this clonotype. The rearrangement joins TRBV24-1 to TRBJ1-1, with a possible D match to TRBD1 (5 bases). Trimming stripped 6 bases from V and 0 bases from J, with 7 bases between. The CDR3 is 13 residues long. Germline-derived CDR1 and CDR2 are KGHDR and SFDVKD. Written as DNA, the CDR3 is TGTGCCACCAGTTGGGGGATGAACACTGAAGCTTTCTTT. Translation: CATSWGMNTEAFF.

The chain has TRBV5-1 and TRBJ2-7; 10 bases align to TRBD2. This CDR3 spans 16 amino acids. V lost 1 base and J lost 4; bases outside the gene matches: 8. Per the germline V gene, CDR1 is SGHRS and CDR2 is YFSETQ. The CDR3 spells CASSLFQREGRYEQYF. For the CDR3, the DNA is TGCGCCAGCAGCTTGTTCCAGCGGGAGGGCCGATACGAGCAGTACTTC.

Many counts were recorded for this clonotype. The chain links TRBV5-1 to TRBJ1-1; TRBD1 is a possible D gene (6 bases). The CDR3 totals 16 residues. The germline gives CDR1 SGHRS, CDR2 YFSETQ. V lost 6 bases and J lost 0, with 18 bases in between. CDR3 nucleotide sequence: TGCGCCAGCATGGGGGGGACAAGCGGCATGAACACTGAAGCTTTCTTT. Translating it yields CASMGGTSGMNTEAFF.

The chain is built from TRBV12-5 and TRBJ1-2, with a weak D call TRBD1 (6 bases). Germline V gene data show CDR1 as LGHNT and CDR2 as FRNRAP. There are 20 residues in the CDR3. Deletions cut 0 bases from V and 5 bases from J, with 28 bases between. The CDR3 sequence: CASGLVTPNRAFCNKYGYTF. In DNA, the CDR3 is TGTGCTAGTGGTTTGGTAACCCCCAACAGGGCATTCTGTAATAAATATGGCTACACCTTC.

As regards this clonotype: Relative to the germline gene, one junction end is altered; a read error may explain this. The chain recombines TRBV11-2 with TRBJ1-2; TRBD1 might be the D (6 bases). The germline V gene has CDR1 SGHAT and CDR2 FQNNGV. This CDR3 has 18 amino acids. CDR3: CASSLGFLGQTSFHGYTF. The CDR3 DNA sequence: TGTGCCAGCAGCTTGGGGTTTCTCGGACAGACTTCGTTCCATGGTTACACCTTC.

The rearrangement uses TRBV11-2 and TRBJ2-5; tentatively, D is TRBD1 (6 bases). V gave up 2 bases and J gave up 5 bases, with 15 bases separating them. This CDR3 region has 15 residues. From germline, CDR1 is SGHAT and CDR2 FQNNGV. The CDR3, as DNA: TGTGCCAGCAGCTTACAGTTTCACAGGGAGGAGACCCAGTACTTC. The encoded protein is CASSLQFHREETQYF.

The table lists this clonotype with a few counts. The J gene is TRBJ2-6, the V gene TRBV14; unclear D gene. Germline-derived CDR1 and CDR2 are SGHDN and FVKESK. The CDR3 runs 15 residues. Trimming cost V 3 bases and J 0 bases, with 6 bases left between them. CDR3 sequence: CASSHKISGANVLTF. The CDR3 coding sequence is TGTGCCAGCAGCCATAAGATCTCTGGGGCCAACGTCCTGACTTTC.

This chain uses TRBV6-5 with TRBJ2-5; 8 nucleotides line up with TRBD2. V dropped 6 bases and J dropped 4; count of bases not matched to a gene: 10. Germline V CDR1 and CDR2: MNHEY, SVGAGI. CDR3 size: 15 residues. The CDR3 coding sequence is TGTGCCAGCAGCTCTCGGGTTCGGGGGGGAGAGACCCAGTACTTC. It is translated as CASSSRVRGGETQYF.

At least ten counts were recorded for this clonotype. This chain links TRBV29-1 with TRBJ1-5, with 8 bases fitting TRBD1. CDR1 and CDR2 from the germline V gene are SQVTM and ANQGSEA. The junction had 2 bases not matched to a gene; V was cut back by 5 bases and J by 2 bases. The CDR3 loop spans 13 amino acids. The CDR3 bases are TGCAGCGTTCGGACAGGGCGCAATCAGCCCCAGCATTTT. It translates to CSVRTGRNQPQHF.

This clonotype was observed many times. The chain is built from TRBV20-1 and TRBJ1-2, with 7 bases fitting TRBD1. V lost 0 bases and J lost 6; bases outside the gene matches: 4. The CDR3 runs 13 residues. Germline-derived CDR1 and CDR2 are DFQATT and SNEGSKA (reference sequence). The CDR3 loop reads CSAREDRPDGYTF. As DNA, the CDR3 is TGCAGTGCTAGAGAGGACAGGCCAGATGGCTACACCTTC.

This rearrangement joins TRBV7-2 to TRBJ1-5, with unresolved D. The CDR3 runs to 14 residues. CDR1 is SGHTA and CDR2 is FQGNSA in the germline V gene. V was clipped by 0 bases and J by 11 bases, with 14 bases between them. CDR3 residues: CASSLALGDRAQHF. The CDR3 region has the DNA TGTGCCAGCAGCTTAGCCCTCGGGGATCGGGCCCAGCATTTT.

This clonotype showed up many times. CDR3: CASSLFGVETEAFF. In DNA, the CDR3 is TGTGCCAGCAGTTTATTTGGGGTGGAAACTGAAGCTTTCTTT. The chain uses TRBV12-3 or TRBV12-4 and TRBJ1-1, with D unresolved. V dropped 2 bases and J dropped 5 bases, with 12 bases sitting between them. This CDR3 region has 14 residues.

As to this clonotype: Given the absence of the conserved phenylalanine or tryptophan at the CDR3 end, a read error is likely. V and J are TRBV7-8 and TRBJ2-2; 9 bases align to TRBD1. J gave up 4 bases and V 3 bases, and 0 bases lay outside the gene matches. CDR1 SGHVS and CDR2 FQNEAQ come from the germline V gene. The CDR3 sequence is 14 residues long. CDR3 sequence: CASSLGQGTGELFL. CDR3 sequence (DNA): TGTGCCAGCAGCTTGGGACAGGGCACCGGGGAGCTGTTTTTG.

The sample holds a few counts of this clonotype. The chain couples TRBV2 to TRBJ1-5, with TRBD1 as a possible D gene (5 bases). Germline V CDR1 and CDR2: SNHLY, FYNNEI. Trimming pared 6 bases from V and 4 bases from J, leaving 22 bases between. This CDR3 region has 17 residues. The CDR3 DNA sequence: TGTGCCAGCAGACCCCTCGGGGGAGGGGTTGTGAATCAGCCCCAGCATTTT. Its translation is CASRPLGGGVVNQPQHF.

This clonotype was recorded at least ten times. The chain has TRBV11-2 and TRBJ1-1, with D hard to call. The length of the CDR3 is 13 residues. The germline gives CDR1 SGHAT, CDR2 FQNNGV. Trimming pared 0 bases from V and 3 bases from J, leaving 5 bases between. The CDR3 reads CASSLDGDTEAFF. The CDR3 DNA sequence: TGTGCCAGCAGCTTAGATGGGGACACTGAAGCTTTCTTT.

This clonotype was seen more than once but under ten times. The rearrangement joins TRBV11-1 to TRBJ2-3; D is tentatively TRBD1 or TRBD2 (5 bases each). CDR1 SGHAT and CDR2 FQDESV come from the germline V gene (reference sequence). V was cut by 0 bases and J by 2 bases, with 21 bases left in between. CDR3 length: 19 residues. Here the CDR3 reads CASSLAGDLTEVYTDTQYF. Written as DNA, the CDR3 is TGTGCCAGCAGCTTAGCTGGGGACCTGACAGAAGTATACACAGATACGCAGTATTTT.